What follows are 15 T cell receptor beta chains derived from one specimen sequenced in a study of blood T cell repertoires in COVID-19. The protocol was immunoSEQ multiplex PCR, while the TCRdb copy is restricted to in-frame clones and leaves out a portion. This sample carries roughly 200,000 clones, about 85% of them seen once, and the ten largest clones take roughly a sixth. The sample consisted of PBMCs or T cells enriched from blood (not recorded which). Source of these receptors: a middle-aged man who had recovered from COVID-19.

The chain has TRBV18 and TRBJ2-5; no reliable D call. The CDR3 totals 12 residues. Germline CDR1 KGHSH, CDR2 LQKENI. The V and J ends lost 3 bases and 5 bases respectively, with 7 bases between them. The CDR3 sequence is CASSPGLETQYF. The CDR3 DNA reads as TGTGCCAGCTCACCGGGCCTGGAGACCCAGTACTTC. Looking up the rest from reference TRBV18 and TRBJ2-5 gives the full variable domain: NAGVMQNPRHLVRRRGQEARLRCSPMKGHSHVYWYRQLPEEGLKFMVYLQKENIIDESGMPKERFSAEFPKEGPSILRIQQVVRGDSAAYFCASSPGLETQYFGPGTRLLVL.

The chain is built from TRBV2 and TRBJ2-7; 7 bases are a match to TRBD2. After removal of 10 bases from V and 6 bases from J, the junction contained 12 bases not matched to a gene. The CDR3 sequence is 13 residues long. Germline V CDR1 and CDR2: SNHLY, FYNNEI. The CDR3 DNA follows: TGTGCCACCCGGGGGGAGGGCCGTCGCGAGCAGTACTTC. It is translated as CATRGEGRREQYF.

The J gene is TRBJ2-5, the V gene TRBV10-2; TRBD2 aligns across 12 bases. Germline CDR1 is WSHSY and CDR2 is SAAADI. This CDR3 is 15 amino acids long. J lost 4 bases, V lost 7 bases, and 7 bases had no gene match. CDR3 amino acids: CASNGLAGGRETQYF. Written as DNA, the CDR3 is TGCGCCAGCAATGGTCTAGCGGGAGGGAGAGAGACCCAGTACTTC.

This chain links TRBV7-9 with TRBJ2-1; 7 bases agree with TRBD2. With V trimmed by 5 bases and J by 0 bases, 4 bases remained unmatched. The germline V gene encodes CDR1 SEHNR and CDR2 FQNEAQ (reference sequence). The CDR3 is 15 amino acids. The CDR3 loop reads CASSLTSVSYNEQFF. CDR3 coding DNA: TGTGCCAGCAGCCTAACTAGCGTCTCCTACAATGAGCAGTTCTTC.

The chain uses TRBV7-2 and TRBJ2-4, with TRBD2 matching over 11 bases. After removal of 6 bases from V and 6 bases from J, the junction contained 1 base not matched to a gene. The CDR3 is made up of 13 amino acids. Germline CDR1 reads SGHTA; CDR2 reads FQGNSA. CDR3 in amino acids: CASSSGRGNIQYF. In nucleotides, the CDR3 is TGTGCCAGCAGTAGCGGGAGGGGAAACATTCAGTACTTC.

The V gene is TRBV11-3, the J gene TRBJ1-1; no reliable D call. The V end lost 8 bases, the J end lost 1 base, and 14 bases lay between the germline ends. The V gene's germline CDR1 is SGHNT and CDR2 YENEEA. The CDR3 is 14 residues long. CDR3: CASSQGRANTEAFF. CDR3 coding DNA: TGTGCCAGCTCCCAAGGGCGGGCGAACACTGAAGCTTTCTTT. Complete variable domain (other parts from reference TRBV11-3 and TRBJ1-1): EAGVVQSPRYKIIEKKQPVAFWCNPISGHNTLYWYLQNLGQGPELLIRYENEEAVDDSQLPKDRFSAERLKGVDSTLKIQPAELGDSAVYLCASSQGRANTEAFFGQGTRLTVV.

This clone was seen once. The rearrangement joins TRBV30 to TRBJ1-1; the D is unclear. The germline CDR1 and CDR2 sequences are GTSNPN and SVGIG (reference sequence). V gave up 3 bases and J gave up 5 bases, with 10 bases separating them. CDR3 length: 12 residues. CDR3 loop: CAWSPWATEAFF. CDR3 bases: TGTGCCTGGAGCCCTTGGGCGACTGAAGCTTTCTTT.

This clone was detected only once. V is TRBV28 and J is TRBJ1-2; unclear D gene. With 2 bases removed from V and 1 base from J, the gap between germline ends came to 8 bases. The V gene's germline CDR1 is MDHEN and CDR2 SYDVKM. The CDR3 is 14 amino acids. The CDR3 coding sequence is TGTGCCAGCAGTTTACAGGTCCTTAACTATGGCTACACCTTC. It is translated as CASSLQVLNYGYTF.

This chain uses TRBV10-3 with TRBJ2-3, with TRBD1 identical over 9 bases. This CDR3 is built from 15 residues. CDR1 and CDR2 from the germline V gene are ENHRY and SYGVKD. The J segment lost 3 bases and the V segment lost 6 bases, leaving 7 bases of the junction unmatched. This chain's CDR3 is CAISHGTGITDTQYF. The CDR3 nucleotides read TGTGCCATCAGCCACGGGACAGGGATTACAGATACGCAGTATTTT.

The genes are TRBV7-2 and TRBJ2-6, with D perhaps matching TRBD1 (5 bases). V was clipped by 5 bases and J by 3 bases, with 14 bases between them. In germline, CDR1 is SGHTA, CDR2 FQGNSA. This CDR3 is built from 16 residues. CDR3 loop: CASSGRVVGGANVLTF. The CDR3, as DNA: TGTGCCAGCAGCGGCAGGGTAGTCGGTGGGGCCAACGTCCTGACTTTC.

V usage is TRBV19 and J usage is TRBJ2-5; 7 bases are a match to TRBD2. This CDR3 spans 15 amino acids. Germline loops: CDR1 LNHDA, CDR2 SQIVND (reference sequence). V lost 3 bases to trimming and J lost 2 bases; unmatched junction nucleotides: 6. The CDR3: CASSISGAAQETQYF. As DNA, the CDR3 is TGTGCCAGTAGTATCAGCGGGGCAGCACAAGAGACCCAGTACTTC. The complete variable domain, with remaining parts taken from reference TRBV19 and TRBJ2-5, reads DGGITQSPKYLFRKEGQNVTLSCEQNLNHDAMYWYRQDPGQGLRLIYYSQIVNDFQKGDIAEGYSVSREKKESFPLTVTSAQKNPTAFYLCASSISGAAQETQYFGPGTRLLVL.

The chain links TRBV19 to TRBJ2-7; the D gene is possibly TRBD1 (7 bases). Germline CDR1 reads LNHDA; CDR2 reads SQIVND (reference sequence). This CDR3 comprises 15 residues. V was clipped by 5 bases and J by 7 bases, with 21 bases between them. Written as DNA, the CDR3 is TGTGCCAGTAGTCCATCGACAGGGCGGGGTGGGGAGCAGTACTTC. It specifies CASSPSTGRGGEQYF.

The rearrangement links TRBV6-5 to TRBJ2-5, with D hard to call. Germline values: CDR1 MNHEY, CDR2 SVGAGI. CDR3 length equals 13 residues. The V and J ends lost 0 bases and 5 bases respectively, with 7 bases between them. The CDR3 DNA reads TGTGCCAGCAGTTACTCGCGTGTTGAGACCCAGTACTTC. Protein: CASSYSRVETQYF.

The chain combines TRBV5-1 with TRBJ1-2; D possibly corresponds to TRBD1 (5 bases). V shed 7 bases and J shed 0 bases, with 16 bases lying between them. Germline V gene lookup returns CDR1 SGHRS and CDR2 YFSETQ. The CDR3 runs 15 residues. The CDR3 bases are TGCGCCAGCGTCACGGGGGATGGATCTAACTATGGCTACACCTTC. Its translation: CASVTGDGSNYGYTF. The full variable domain, completed using reference TRBV5-1 and TRBJ1-2, is KAGVTQTPRYLIKTRGQQVTLSCSPISGHRSVSWYQQTPGQGLQFLFEYFSETQRNKGNFPGRFSGRQFSNSRSEMNVSTLELGDSALYLCASVTGDGSNYGYTFGSGTRLTVV.

The chain combines TRBV5-1 with TRBJ1-2; 8 bases are shared with TRBD1. The germline CDR1 and CDR2 sequences are SGHRS and YFSETQ. V lost 5 bases to trimming and J lost 5 bases; unmatched junction nucleotides: 17. The CDR3 is 17 residues long. The CDR3 nucleotides read TGCGCCAGCAGTCTTGGACAGGGTCCAGCGGGGAAGTATGGCTACACCTTC. Amino acid sequence: CASSLGQGPAGKYGYTF.